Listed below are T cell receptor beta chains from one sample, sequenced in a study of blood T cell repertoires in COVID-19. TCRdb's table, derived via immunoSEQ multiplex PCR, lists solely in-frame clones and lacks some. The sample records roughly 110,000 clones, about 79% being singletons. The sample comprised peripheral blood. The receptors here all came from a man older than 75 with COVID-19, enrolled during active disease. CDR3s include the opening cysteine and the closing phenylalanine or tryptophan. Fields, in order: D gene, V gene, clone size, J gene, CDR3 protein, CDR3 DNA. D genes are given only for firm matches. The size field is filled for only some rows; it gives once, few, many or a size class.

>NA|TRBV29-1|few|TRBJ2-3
CSGEGGRGTDTQYF
TGCAGCGGCGAGGGGGGGAGAGGCACAGATACGCAGTATTTT
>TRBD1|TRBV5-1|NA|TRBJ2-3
CASSLGQGARTDTQYF
TGCGCCAGCAGCTTGGGGCAGGGGGCGAGGACAGATACGCAGTATTTT
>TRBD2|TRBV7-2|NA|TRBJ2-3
CASSLSFGTSETDTQYF
TGTGCCAGCAGCCTATCGTTCGGGACTAGCGAAACAGATACGCAGTATTTT
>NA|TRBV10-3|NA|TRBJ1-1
CAISGLGREAFF
TGTGCCATCAGTGGGCTCGGGAGGGAAGCTTTCTTT
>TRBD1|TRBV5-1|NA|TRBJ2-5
CASSDGTGEGETQYF
TGCGCCAGCAGCGACGGGACAGGGGAGGGTGAGACCCAGTACTTC
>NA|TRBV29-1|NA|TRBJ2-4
CSVGLGAVNIQYF
TGCAGCGTTGGTCTGGGGGCTGTAAACATTCAGTACTTC
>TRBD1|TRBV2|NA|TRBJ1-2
CASSGQGTNYGYTF
TGTGCCAGCAGTGGACAGGGGACTAACTATGGCTACACCTTC
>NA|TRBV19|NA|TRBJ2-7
CASSIGTHTYEQYF
TGTGCCAGTAGTATCGGGACTCATACCTACGAGCAGTACTTC
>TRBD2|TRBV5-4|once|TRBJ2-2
CASSPSGRFTGELFF
TGTGCCAGCAGCCCTAGCGGGAGGTTCACCGGGGAGCTGTTTTTT
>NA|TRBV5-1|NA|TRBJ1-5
CASSLEPGDQPQHF
TGCGCCAGCAGCTTGGAACCGGGGGATCAGCCCCAGCATTTT
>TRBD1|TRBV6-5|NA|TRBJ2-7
CASSYSTGWVYEQYF
TGTGCCAGCAGTTACTCGACAGGGTGGGTCTACGAGCAGTACTTC
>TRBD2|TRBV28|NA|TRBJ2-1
CASSSSSGRTFGFGQFF
TGTGCCAGCAGTTCATCTAGCGGGAGGACCTTCGGGTTTGGGCAGTTCTTC
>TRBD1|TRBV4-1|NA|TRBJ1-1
CASSQEGGPNTEAFF
TGCGCCAGCAGCCAAGAAGGGGGCCCAAACACTGAAGCTTTCTTT
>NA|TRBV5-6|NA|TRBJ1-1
CASSLSGAEAFF
TGTGCCAGCAGCTTATCGGGGGCTGAAGCTTTCTTT
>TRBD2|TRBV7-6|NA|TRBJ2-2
CASSFTAGEYTGELFF
TGTGCCAGCAGCTTCACGGCGGGAGAGTACACCGGGGAGCTGTTTTTT
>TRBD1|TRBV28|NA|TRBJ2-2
CASKTGDRGFTGELFF
TGTGCCAGCAAAACCGGGGACAGGGGATTCACCGGGGAGCTGTTTTTT
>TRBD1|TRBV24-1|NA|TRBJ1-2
CATSSRDRGLTGYTF
TGTGCCACCAGCTCCCGGGACAGAGGGTTGACGGGCTACACCTTC
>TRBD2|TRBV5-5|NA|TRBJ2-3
CASSLGTSGNTDTQYF
TGTGCCAGCAGCTTGGGTACTAGCGGGAATACAGATACGCAGTATTTT
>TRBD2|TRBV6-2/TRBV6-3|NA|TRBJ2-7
CASSSTLLAASTYEQYF
TGTGCCAGCAGTTCCACCCTACTAGCGGCCTCTACCTACGAGCAGTACTTC
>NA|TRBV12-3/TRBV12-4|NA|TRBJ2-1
CASSLTGYEQFF
TGTGCCAGCAGTTTAACAGGGTATGAGCAGTTCTTC
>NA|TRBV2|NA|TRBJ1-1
CASSANRVSGTEAFF
TGTGCCAGCAGTGCCAACAGGGTTAGTGGAACTGAAGCTTTCTTT
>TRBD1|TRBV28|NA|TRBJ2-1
CASSPRPGQGHYNEQFF
TGTGCCAGCAGCCCCCGACCGGGACAGGGGCATTACAATGAGCAGTTCTTC
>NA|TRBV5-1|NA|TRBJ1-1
CASSSTTPLYTEAFF
TGCGCCAGCAGCTCCACGACACCGCTGTACACTGAAGCTTTCTTT
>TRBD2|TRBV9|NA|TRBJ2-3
CASSTRTSDITDTQYF
TGTGCCAGCAGCACCAGGACTAGCGATATCACAGATACGCAGTATTTT
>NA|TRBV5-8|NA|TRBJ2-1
CASSLVRKRNEQFF
TGTGCCAGCAGCTTGGTGAGGAAAAGGAATGAGCAGTTCTTC
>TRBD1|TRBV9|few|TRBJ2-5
CASSAGDREGETQYF
TGTGCCAGCAGCGCGGGGGACAGGGAAGGCGAGACCCAGTACTTC
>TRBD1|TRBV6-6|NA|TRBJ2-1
CASRDTDRDNEQFF
TGTGCCAGCAGAGACACGGACAGGGACAATGAGCAGTTCTTC
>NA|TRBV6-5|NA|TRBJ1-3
CASSFRSGSSGNTIYF
TGTGCCAGCAGTTTTCGGAGCGGGAGCTCTGGAAACACCATATATTTT
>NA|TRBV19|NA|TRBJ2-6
CASSIPSGANVLTF
TGTGCCAGTAGTATCCCTTCGGGGGCCAACGTCCTGACTTTC
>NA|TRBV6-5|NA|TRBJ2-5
CASSGTGQETQYF
TGTGCCAGCAGCGGTACAGGGCAAGAGACCCAGTACTTC
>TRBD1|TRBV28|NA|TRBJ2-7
CASIPTGSLYEQYF
TGTGCCAGCATCCCGACAGGGAGCCTCTACGAGCAGTACTTC
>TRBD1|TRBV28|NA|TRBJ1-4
CATDPGQGRGVVFF
TGTGCCACCGATCCGGGACAGGGACGCGGAGTGGTGTTTTTT
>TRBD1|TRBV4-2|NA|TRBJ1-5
CASSQRQGADQPQHF
TGTGCCAGCAGCCAACGACAGGGGGCGGATCAGCCCCAGCATTTT
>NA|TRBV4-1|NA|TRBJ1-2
CASSRGEVEGYGYTF
TGCGCCAGCAGCCGAGGAGAGGTGGAGGGGTATGGCTACACCTTC
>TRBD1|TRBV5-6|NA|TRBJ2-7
CASSQDRSYEQYF
TGTGCCAGCAGCCAGGACAGGAGCTACGAGCAGTACTTC
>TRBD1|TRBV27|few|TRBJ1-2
CASSLYRGSDYGYTF
TGTGCCAGCAGTTTATACAGGGGTAGTGACTATGGCTACACCTTC
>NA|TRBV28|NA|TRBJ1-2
CASQAVTYGYTF
TGTGCCAGCCAGGCAGTAACTTATGGCTACACCTTC
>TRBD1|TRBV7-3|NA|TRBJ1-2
CASSLTSQGVPGGYTF
TGTGCCAGCAGCTTAACGTCGCAGGGGGTTCCGGGTGGCTACACCTTC
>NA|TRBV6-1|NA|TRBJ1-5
CASSAPGQGWDNQPQHF
TGTGCCAGCAGTGCTCCGGGACAAGGTTGGGATAATCAGCCCCAGCATTTT
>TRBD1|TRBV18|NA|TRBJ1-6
CASSPDRGTSPLHF
TGTGCCAGCTCACCCGACAGGGGCACTTCACCCCTCCACTTT